The 27 T cell receptor beta chains below were found in one sample sequenced in a study of regulatory T cells in long-lasting Graves disease. The time point is: persistent/refractory GD, antithyroid drugs over 5 years with positive TRAb. Following extraction of RNA from PBMCs, that RNA was used to make the TCR library. CDR3 regions were amplified by Arm-PCR using iRepertoire HTBI primers to build TCR beta libraries. A single record per CDR3 protein comes from TCRdb applying MiXCR to the multiplex PCR reads. Of 650,000 to 850,000 distinct CDR3 sequences listed, approximately 31% were seen once; the top ten hold under 55%. Sample: peripheral blood mononuclear cells (PBMCs), taken when the disease was refractory, from a patient treated with antithyroid drugs. These receptors all stem from a female donor with Graves disease.

The chain recombines TRBV19 with TRBJ1-2, with D hard to call. Germline CDR1 and CDR2: LNHDA and SQIVND (reference sequence). V lost 7 bases, J lost 8 bases, and 11 bases lay in between. This CDR3 comprises 11 residues. The CDR3 nucleotides are TGTGCCAGTACTGTAGGTGGAGGCTACACCTTC. It specifies CASTVGGGYTF.

This clonotype has a count of ten or more. The CDR3 nucleotides are TGTGCCAGCAGGAGACTAGCGGGGAAAGAGACCCAGTACTTC. Translation: CASRRLAGKETQYF. The rearrangement links TRBV2 to TRBJ2-5; 11 nucleotides match TRBD2. The junction had 3 bases not matched to a gene; V was cut back by 6 bases and J by 3 bases. The CDR3 is made up of 14 amino acids. Germline assignment: CDR1 SNHLY and CDR2 FYNNEI.

The chain has TRBV28 and TRBJ1-1, with D perhaps TRBD1 (5 bases). Per the germline V gene, CDR1 is MDHEN and CDR2 is SYDVKM. The V end lost 8 bases, the J end lost 10 bases, and 23 bases lay between the germline ends. The CDR3 contains 14 residues. The CDR3 loop reads CASGRDSDSPGAFF. CDR3 sequence (DNA): TGTGCCAGCGGTCGGGACTCAGATTCCCCGGGAGCTTTCTTT.

This clonotype was seen only a few times. CDR3 nucleotides: TGTGCCACCAGGGGGGTAGCGAACACCGGGGAGCTGTTTTTT. Its translation: CATRGVANTGELFF. This sequence joins TRBV15 and TRBJ2-2, with D perhaps TRBD1 or TRBD2 (5 bases each). Germline V gene sequence: CDR1 LNHNV, CDR2 YYDKDF (reference sequence). This CDR3 region has 14 residues. The V end lost 6 bases, the J end lost 0 bases, and 8 bases lay between the germline ends.

This clonotype was observed a handful of times. The chain recombines TRBV5-6 with TRBJ1-6; D is unresolved. Trimming pared 5 bases from V and 12 bases from J, leaving 12 bases between. The germline CDR1 and CDR2 sequences are SGHDT and YYEEEE. The CDR3 length is 12 residues. The CDR3 sequence: CASRHGREPLHF. CDR3 bases: TGTGCCAGCAGGCATGGACGGGAACCCCTCCACTTT.

At least ten counts were recorded for this clonotype. The chain employs TRBV11-2 and TRBJ1-2; D uncertain. From germline, CDR1 is SGHAT and CDR2 FQNNGV. The V end lost 1 base, the J end lost 2 bases, and 17 bases lay between the germline ends. This CDR3 region has 17 residues. DNA of the CDR3: TGTGCCAGCAGCTTAGGTATTGCGGGCGGACGGAACTATGGCTACACCTTC. Its translation: CASSLGIAGGRNYGYTF. The full variable domain, its missing parts supplied by reference TRBV11-2 and TRBJ1-2, is EAGVAQSPRYKIIEKRQSVAFWCNPISGHATLYWYQQILGQGPKLLIQFQNNGVVDDSQLPKDRFSAERLKGVDSTLKIQPAKLEDSAVYLCASSLGIAGGRNYGYTFGSGTRLTVV.

The chain recombines TRBV20-1 with TRBJ1-6; 8 nucleotides line up with TRBD1. The CDR3 totals 15 residues. CDR1 DFQATT and CDR2 SNEGSKA come from the germline V gene (reference sequence). V was clipped by 3 bases and J by 5 bases; unmatched bases: 6. The CDR3 is CSASRGQANNSPLHF. The CDR3 nucleotides are TGCAGTGCTAGTAGGGGACAGGCAAATAATTCACCCCTCCACTTT.

The chain recombines TRBV6-1 with TRBJ2-5, with 7 positions matching TRBD2. The CDR3 runs 14 residues. The junction had 6 bases not matched to a gene; V was cut back by 6 bases and J by 2 bases. The germline V gene has CDR1 MNHNS and CDR2 SASEGT. CDR3 region: CASSDGGFQETQYF. In nucleotides, the CDR3 is TGTGCCAGCAGCGACGGGGGGTTTCAAGAGACCCAGTACTTC.

This clonotype was detected only a few times. The chain combines TRBV4-1 with TRBJ2-7, with unresolved D. CDR3 length: 13 residues. Germline V gene sequence: CDR1 MGHRA, CDR2 YSYEKL. Trimming removed 3 bases at V and 4 bases at J, with 10 bases between. CDR3 bases: TGCGCCAGCAGCCAGTGGGCAGGATACGAGCAGTACTTC. Protein sequence: CASSQWAGYEQYF.

The chain has TRBV20-1 and TRBJ2-5, with D tentatively TRBD2 (5 bases). Germline V gene sequence: CDR1 DFQATT, CDR2 SNEGSKA (reference sequence). The CDR3 is made up of 15 amino acids. The V and J ends lost 3 bases and 4 bases respectively, with 18 bases between them. The CDR3 nucleotides are TGCAGTGCTAGGGTTGCGCGGTCCGGAGGAGAGACCCAGTACTTC. As protein: CSARVARSGGETQYF.

This clonotype was counted only a few times. The J gene is TRBJ1-1, the V gene TRBV20-1; tentatively, D is TRBD1 (5 bases). Germline CDR1 DFQATT, CDR2 SNEGSKA (reference sequence). The V and J ends lost 5 bases and 0 bases respectively, with 7 bases between them. The CDR3 totals 12 residues. CDR3 in amino acids: CSAETVNTEAFF. The CDR3 DNA follows: TGCAGTGCTGAGACAGTGAACACTGAAGCTTTCTTT.

In the case of this clonotype: A much larger clone is a single base away; this may be a read error. The chain couples TRBV5-4 to TRBJ1-2; D is ambiguous. The length of the CDR3 is 13 residues. V shed 4 bases and J shed 4 bases, with 11 bases lying between them. Germline lookup yields CDR1 SGHNT and CDR2 YYREEE (reference sequence). The CDR3 bases are TGTGCCAGCAGCCTCGCCTCTCGCTATGGCTACACCTTC. This gives the protein CASSLASRYGYTF.

V is TRBV6-1 and J is TRBJ1-4, with no clear D. The CDR3 extends over 15 amino acids. Germline V gene lookup returns CDR1 MNHNS and CDR2 SASEGT. The V end lost 3 bases, the J end lost 3 bases, and 11 bases lay between the germline ends. The CDR3 DNA follows: TGTGCCAGCAGTGATCCGGTGGAAGCTAATGAAAAACTGTTTTTT. Amino acid sequence: CASSDPVEANEKLFF.

The rearrangement uses TRBV5-1 and TRBJ2-7; D perhaps matches TRBD1 (6 bases). The CDR3 consists of 15 residues. Germline V gene data show CDR1 as SGHRS and CDR2 as YFSETQ. V was cut by 0 bases and J by 1 base, with 11 bases left in between. CDR3 protein: CASSLVIGQSYEQYF. CDR3 bases: TGCGCCAGCAGCTTGGTTATCGGACAGTCCTACGAGCAGTACTTC.

This clonotype came up once. The CDR3 DNA reads as TGTGCCAGCTCACCGAGGCGCACCACAGGGAACACTGAAGCTTTCTTT. Translation: CASSPRRTTGNTEAFF. J is TRBJ1-1 and V is TRBV18, with a weak D call TRBD1 (5 bases). CDR1 KGHSH and CDR2 LQKENI come from the germline V gene. With 3 bases removed from V and 1 base from J, the gap between germline ends came to 15 bases. This CDR3 comprises 16 residues. Full variable domain (remainder filled in from reference TRBV18 and TRBJ1-1): NAGVMQNPRHLVRRRGQEARLRCSPMKGHSHVYWYRQLPEEGLKFMVYLQKENIIDESGMPKERFSAEFPKEGPSILRIQQVVRGDSAAYFCASSPRRTTGNTEAFFGQGTRLTVV.

This clonotype has only a few counts. The J gene is TRBJ1-2, the V gene TRBV28; D gene uncertain. CDR3 length: 12 amino acids. V was trimmed by 4 bases and J by 5 bases, leaving 8 bases between them. Per germline, CDR1 MDHEN and CDR2 SYDVKM. CDR3 loop: CASSSEIYGYTF. CDR3 nucleotides: TGTGCCAGCAGTTCAGAAATTTATGGCTACACCTTC.

This clonotype has ten or more counts. This chain uses TRBV28 with TRBJ2-5, with D uncertain. Germline-derived CDR1 and CDR2 are MDHEN and SYDVKM. The CDR3 has 13 residues. V dropped 5 bases and J dropped 3 bases, with 10 bases sitting between them. Here the CDR3 DNA reads TGTGCCAGCAGTAACTTAGCAGAAGAGACCCAGTACTTC. Translation: CASSNLAEETQYF.

V and J are TRBV5-1 and TRBJ1-1; 8 bases line up with TRBD1. Germline CDR1 and CDR2: SGHRS and YFSETQ. Trimming at V came to 6 bases and at J to 0 bases, leaving 13 bases not matched to a gene. The CDR3 runs 17 residues. The CDR3 reads CASIPGPGTGLNTEAFF. The CDR3 region has the DNA TGCGCCAGCATCCCCGGACCCGGGACAGGTTTGAACACTGAAGCTTTCTTT. Full variable domain (rest looked up from reference TRBV5-1 and TRBJ1-1): KAGVTQTPRYLIKTRGQQVTLSCSPISGHRSVSWYQQTPGQGLQFLFEYFSETQRNKGNFPGRFSGRQFSNSRSEMNVSTLELGDSALYLCASIPGPGTGLNTEAFFGQGTRLTVV.

This clonotype occurred many times. This chain links TRBV27 with TRBJ1-2, with unresolved D. Germline CDR1 and CDR2: MNHEY and SMNVEV (reference sequence). CDR3 length: 13 amino acids. The V end lost 9 bases, the J end lost 4 bases, and 15 bases lay between the germline ends. In DNA, the CDR3 is TGTGCCAGTGCCCGCGGGATGGGCTATGGCTACACCTTC. This gives the protein CASARGMGYGYTF.

At least ten counts were recorded for this clonotype. The rearrangement links TRBV6-4 to TRBJ1-2, with TRBD1 matching over 7 bases. Germline V lookup: CDR1 MRHNA, CDR2 SNTAGT. Trimming cost V 6 bases and J 4 bases; bases outside gene matches: 11. CDR3 size: 15 residues. CDR3 sequence (DNA): TGTGCCAGCAGCCAGGGAGGGGGCGCGCCCTATGGCTACACCTTC. Protein product: CASSQGGGAPYGYTF.

This clonotype was counted only a few times. The rearrangement uses TRBV6-5 and TRBJ1-2, with a weak D call TRBD1 (6 bases). V was shortened by 4 bases and J by 0 bases, with 18 bases between the two germline ends. CDR1 and CDR2 (germline): MNHEY, SVGAGI. This CDR3 is built from 17 residues. This CDR3 reads CASSSTGHLPTNYGYTF. In DNA form, the CDR3 reads TGTGCCAGCAGTTCAACGGGACATCTCCCGACTAACTATGGCTACACCTTC.

This clonotype was counted between two and nine times. The V and J genes are TRBV29-1 and TRBJ2-7; D not certain. Trimming removed 4 bases at V and 1 base at J, with 11 bases between. From germline, CDR1 is SQVTM and CDR2 ANQGSEA. The CDR3 spans 13 residues. The CDR3 region is CSVAGSPSYEQYF. The CDR3 region has the DNA TGCAGCGTTGCCGGGTCCCCTTCCTACGAGCAGTACTTC.

The genes are TRBV5-1 and TRBJ2-7; D call uncertain. Between the trimmed V and J ends, which lost 3 bases and 2 bases, there was a span of 12 bases. The CDR3 is made up of 14 amino acids. The germline V gene has CDR1 SGHRS and CDR2 YFSETQ. The CDR3 nucleotides read TGCGCCAGCAGCTCCGGACCTCAACCCTACGAGCAGTACTTC. This codes for CASSSGPQPYEQYF.

The chain combines TRBV5-1 with TRBJ2-2, with D uncertain. Trimming took off 0 bases at V and 3 bases at J, with 12 bases between the two ends. Germline V gene data show CDR1 as SGHRS and CDR2 as YFSETQ. There are 16 residues in the CDR3. The CDR3 reads CASSLVGRAHTGELFF. The CDR3 nucleotides are TGCGCCAGCAGCTTGGTAGGTCGCGCCCACACCGGGGAGCTGTTTTTT.

This clonotype was observed a few times. The chain combines TRBV25-1 with TRBJ1-2, with 9 bases lining up with TRBD1. V was clipped by 6 bases and J by 5 bases; unmatched bases: 7. Per germline, CDR1 MGHDK and CDR2 SYGVNS. There are 14 residues in the CDR3. DNA for the CDR3: TGTGCCAGCAGCGGGACAGGGAAAAGTTATGGCTACACCTTC. This translates into CASSGTGKSYGYTF.

There are a few counts of this clonotype. J is TRBJ2-5 and V is TRBV2; D gene uncertain. Looked up from germline, CDR1 is SNHLY and CDR2 is FYNNEI. CDR3 length equals 13 residues. Trimming shortened V by 4 bases and J by 0 bases, and 6 bases separated the two germline ends. The CDR3 DNA is TGTGCCAGCAGTGTGCGTTACCAAGAGACCCAGTACTTC. Translated: CASSVRYQETQYF.

This clonotype was counted a few times. V is TRBV20-1 and J is TRBJ2-5; 8 positions match TRBD2. The end of the DNA fits TRBJ2-1 better, so the J call may be wrong. The germline gives CDR1 DFQATT, CDR2 SNEGSKA (reference sequence). There are 13 residues in the CDR3. The CDR3 DNA reads TGCAGTGCCGAGCGGGAGAGTTGGGGTGAGCAGTTCTTC. Its protein is CSAERESWGEQFF.